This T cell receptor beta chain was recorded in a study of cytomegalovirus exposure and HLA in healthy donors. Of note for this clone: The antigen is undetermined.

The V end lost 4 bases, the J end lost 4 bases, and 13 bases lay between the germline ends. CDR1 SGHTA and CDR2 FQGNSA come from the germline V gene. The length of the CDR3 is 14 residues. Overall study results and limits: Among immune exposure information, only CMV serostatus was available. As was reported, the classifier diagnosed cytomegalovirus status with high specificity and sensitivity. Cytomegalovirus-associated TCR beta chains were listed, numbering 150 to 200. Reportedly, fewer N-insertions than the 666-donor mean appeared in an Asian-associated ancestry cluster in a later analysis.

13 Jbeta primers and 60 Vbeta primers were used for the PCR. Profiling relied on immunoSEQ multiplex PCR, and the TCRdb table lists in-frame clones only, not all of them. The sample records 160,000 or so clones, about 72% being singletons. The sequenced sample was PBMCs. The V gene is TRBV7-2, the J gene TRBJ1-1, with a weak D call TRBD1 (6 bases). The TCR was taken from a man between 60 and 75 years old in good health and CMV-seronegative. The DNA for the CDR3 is TGTGCCAGCAGCTCACAGGGCGGGCGCACTGAAGCTTTCTTT. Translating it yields CASSSQGGRTEAFF. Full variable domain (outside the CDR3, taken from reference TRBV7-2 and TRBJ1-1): GAGVSQSPSNKVTEKGKDVELRCDPISGHTALYWYRQSLGQGLEFLIYFQGNSAPDKSGLPSDRFSAERTGGSVSTLTIQRTQQEDSAVYLCASSSQGGRTEAFFGQGTRLTVV.